These 15 T cell receptor beta chains came from one sample sequenced in a study of blood T cell repertoires in COVID-19. Clones were sequenced by immunoSEQ multiplex PCR, and TCRdb holds only the in-frame ones, with some missing. The table shows about 33,000 clones, with 84% occurring only once. Sequenced material: peripheral blood. The receptors shown here come from a human donor in a cohort sampled during active COVID-19.

This clone was detected once. V gene TRBV7-8 combines with J gene TRBJ2-7; 8 bases are a match to TRBD1. Per germline, CDR1 SGHVS and CDR2 FQNEAQ. This CDR3 has 14 residues. V dropped 6 bases and J dropped 2; count of bases not matched to a gene: 6. The CDR3, as DNA: TGTGCCAGCAGACCCGGGACAGGCGCCTACGAGCAGTACTTC. Translating it yields CASRPGTGAYEQYF.

In this sample, this clone turned up a few times. The chain couples TRBV18 to TRBJ1-1; tentatively, D is TRBD1 (5 bases). This CDR3 has 15 residues. Germline V lookup: CDR1 KGHSH, CDR2 LQKENI. Between the trimmed V and J ends, which lost 3 bases and 0 bases, there was a span of 11 bases. As DNA, the CDR3 is TGTGCCAGCTCACCGGGGCAGCTGATGAACACTGAAGCTTTCTTT. Translating it yields CASSPGQLMNTEAFF.

The V gene is TRBV10-3, the J gene TRBJ1-2, with TRBD1 as a possible D gene (6 bases). The CDR3 length is 14 residues. The V gene's germline CDR1 is ENHRY and CDR2 SYGVKD. Trimming shortened V by 3 bases and J by 7 bases, and 15 bases separated the two germline ends. This CDR3 is CAISEQTGWAGYTF. CDR3 bases: TGTGCCATCAGTGAACAGACAGGTTGGGCTGGCTACACCTTC.

V is TRBV11-2 and J is TRBJ1-4, with a tentative D call TRBD1 (6 bases). There are 15 residues in the CDR3. Germline V CDR1 and CDR2: SGHAT, FQNNGV. Trimming left V 0 bases short and J 7 bases short, with 12 bases between. CDR3 loop: CASSLEGQWGEKLFF. The CDR3 nucleotides read TGTGCCAGCAGCTTAGAGGGACAATGGGGTGAAAAACTGTTTTTT. Filled out from reference TRBV11-2 and TRBJ1-4, the complete variable domain reads EAGVAQSPRYKIIEKRQSVAFWCNPISGHATLYWYQQILGQGPKLLIQFQNNGVVDDSQLPKDRFSAERLKGVDSTLKIQPAKLEDSAVYLCASSLEGQWGEKLFFGSGTQLSVL.

CDR3 amino acids: CASSASEGVSQPQHF. The CDR3 DNA reads TGTGCCAGCAGTGCGTCCGAGGGAGTAAGCCAGCCCCAGCATTTT. V and J are TRBV7-9 and TRBJ1-5; no clear D gene. CDR1 is SEHNR, CDR2 FQNEAQ, per germline (reference sequence). The CDR3 contains 15 residues. V lost 6 bases and J lost 7, with 19 bases in between.

The V call is TRBV24-1, the J call TRBJ1-6; tentative D call: TRBD1 (5 bases). The CDR3 runs 16 residues. Trimming pared 0 bases from V and 13 bases from J, leaving 18 bases between. The germline gives CDR1 KGHDR, CDR2 SFDVKD. The CDR3 loop reads CATSDLAGPLGFPLHF. The CDR3 DNA reads TGTGCCACCAGTGATTTGGCGGGACCCCTTGGATTCCCCCTCCACTTT.

The CDR3 here is CASSLGHRETYEQYF. CDR3 nucleotide sequence: TGTGCCAGCAGCTTAGGACACAGGGAAACCTACGAGCAGTACTTC. V and J are TRBV9 and TRBJ2-7, with D possibly TRBD1 on 6 matching bases. CDR1 and CDR2 from the germline V gene are SGDLS and YYNGEE. This CDR3 region has 15 residues. V was pared by 4 bases and J by 2 bases, with 16 bases between.

J is TRBJ2-6 and V is TRBV2, with TRBD2 identical over 9 bases. Germline CDR1 reads SNHLY; CDR2 reads FYNNEI. With 5 bases clipped from V and 0 bases from J, the junction kept 5 bases outside the gene matches. The CDR3 extends over 17 amino acids. The CDR3 DNA reads as TGTGCCAGCAGTAGGCGGGGGGGCGGCTCTGGGGCCAACGTCCTGACTTTC. It is translated as CASSRRGGGSGANVLTF.

The V and J genes are TRBV12-3 or TRBV12-4 and TRBJ2-3; unclear D gene. The CDR3 is 12 amino acids. V lost 7 bases and J 3 bases, leaving 8 bases between the germline ends. CDR3 nucleotides: TGTGCCAGCATTTCCCCGACAGATACGCAGTATTTT. Its translation is CASISPTDTQYF.

The chain carries TRBV24-1 and TRBJ1-1; TRBD1 might be the D (5 bases). The V and J ends lost 10 bases and 5 bases respectively, with 19 bases between them. Germline V CDR1 and CDR2: KGHDR, SFDVKD. The CDR3 contains 14 residues. CDR3: CATLAGAGGTEAFF. The CDR3 nucleotides are TGTGCCACTCTCGCCGGGGCGGGAGGAACTGAAGCTTTCTTT.

The V gene is TRBV28, the J gene TRBJ1-4; 10 nucleotides match TRBD1. This CDR3 comprises 15 residues. Per germline, CDR1 MDHEN and CDR2 SYDVKM. The V gene end was trimmed by 5 bases and the J gene end by 7 bases; junction bases not matched to a gene: 7. CDR3: CASSPHGTGVEKLFF. For the CDR3, the DNA is TGTGCCAGCAGTCCCCACGGGACAGGGGTTGAAAAACTGTTTTTT.

The genes are TRBV19 and TRBJ2-6; D possibly corresponds to TRBD2 (6 bases). Trimming cost V 0 bases and J 2 bases, with 8 bases left between them. Germline values: CDR1 LNHDA, CDR2 SQIVND (reference sequence). The CDR3 is 16 amino acids. The CDR3: CASSIDPGAGANVLTF. CDR3 bases: TGTGCCAGTAGTATAGATCCGGGGGCTGGGGCCAACGTCCTGACTTTC.

The rearrangement uses TRBV5-8 and TRBJ1-2; D is perhaps TRBD1 (6 bases). Trimming removed 0 bases from V and 6 bases from J, with 9 bases in between. Germline assignment: CDR1 SGHTS and CDR2 YDEGEE. This CDR3 region has 13 residues. CDR3 DNA: TGTGCCAGCAGCTTGGGACAGGCCCATGGCTACACCTTC. It codes for CASSLGQAHGYTF.

This clone was counted a single time. The CDR3 spells CASSPNRADGYTF. The CDR3 region has the DNA TGTGCCAGCAGTCCGAACAGGGCGGATGGCTACACCTTC. The chain recombines TRBV27 with TRBJ1-2; a possible D gene is TRBD1 (6 bases). V shed 5 bases and J shed 6 bases, with 13 bases lying between them. Germline-derived CDR1 and CDR2 are MNHEY and SMNVEV (reference sequence). The length of the CDR3 is 13 residues.

This clone was picked up a small number of times. The chain links TRBV6-5 to TRBJ2-1; no clear D gene. Between the trimmed V and J ends, which lost 7 bases and 4 bases, there was a span of 17 bases. The CDR3 sequence is 15 residues long. The germline V gene has CDR1 MNHEY and CDR2 SVGAGI. CDR3 coding DNA: TGTGCCAGCACTATTGGGCCCGACCTATACAATGAGCAGTTCTTC. Its protein product is CASTIGPDLYNEQFF.